The next 21 T cell receptor beta chains were all read from a single sample in a study of breast tumors, draining lymph nodes, adjacent tissues. In TCRdb, the multiplex PCR reads were re-called with MiXCR into one record per CDR3 protein. This sample carries tens of thousands of distinct CDR3 sequences, over 25% of them seen once, and the ten largest clones take roughly 7.3%. The lymph nodes were axillary draining lymph nodes from breast cancer patients. Material for sequencing was axillary lymph node tissue. The receptors here all came from a female donor with breast cancer. Some clones in this sample may be carry-over from other donors' samples.

This clonotype was detected ten times or more. DNA for the CDR3: TGTGCCAGCATGAGGGGATTACAAGAAAAACTGTTTTTT. Translated, it gives CASMRGLQEKLFF. This chain uses TRBV6-2 or TRBV6-3 with TRBJ1-4; a possible D gene is TRBD1 (5 bases). This CDR3 has 13 residues. Germline CDR1 and CDR2: MNHEY and SVGEGT. V was pared by 7 bases and J by 8 bases, with 14 bases between.

This chain uses TRBV7-9 with TRBJ1-5, with TRBD1 matching over 8 bases. The CDR3 length is 15 residues. The trim removed 4 bases at V and 4 bases at J, leaving 6 bases unmatched. Germline lookup yields CDR1 SEHNR and CDR2 FQNEAQ (reference sequence). CDR3 DNA: TGTGCCAGCAGCTCGGCCGGGACAGGTAATCAGCCCCAGCATTTT. Its translation is CASSSAGTGNQPQHF.

Details on this clonotype: The final CDR3 position lacks the conserved phenylalanine or tryptophan, pointing to a likely read error. V is TRBV28 and J is TRBJ2-2, with 10 bases fitting TRBD1. The J segment lost 4 bases and the V segment lost 5 bases, leaving 7 bases of the junction unmatched. This CDR3 has 16 residues. CDR1 and CDR2 (germline): MDHEN, SYDVKM. The CDR3 DNA sequence: TGTGCCAGCAGTCTGTCTAGGACAGGGGGCACCGGGGAGCTGTTTCTT. It specifies CASSLSRTGGTGELFL.

This chain joins TRBV20-1 and TRBJ2-3; no definite D call. The CDR3 is made up of 9 amino acids. Trimming cost V 0 bases and J 8 bases, with 0 bases left between them. Per germline, CDR1 DFQATT and CDR2 SNEGSKA (reference sequence). CDR3 sequence reads: CSARDTQYF. For the CDR3, the DNA is TGCAGTGCTAGAGATACGCAGTATTTT.

The sample holds many counts of this clonotype. The gene calls are TRBV4-1 and TRBJ2-2; TRBD2 aligns across 8 bases. With V trimmed by 4 bases and J by 6 bases, 13 bases remained unmatched. This CDR3 is built from 17 residues. Germline assignment: CDR1 MGHRA and CDR2 YSYEKL. CDR3 protein: CASSPRAGTSGSGELFF. CDR3 bases: TGCGCCAGCAGCCCCAGGGCCGGGACTAGTGGATCCGGGGAGCTGTTTTTT.

In this sample, this clonotype turned up many times. This chain connects TRBV19 to TRBJ1-2, with D perhaps matching TRBD1 (6 bases). Germline V CDR1 and CDR2: LNHDA, SQIVND (reference sequence). Trimming removed 7 bases from V and 2 bases from J, with 14 bases in between. The CDR3 consists of 14 residues. CDR3 region: CASTRTRGNYGYTF. The CDR3 DNA reads TGTGCCAGTACCCGGACAAGGGGGAACTATGGCTACACCTTC.

This clonotype showed up many times. The V call is TRBV4-3, the J call TRBJ2-3; a weak D match, TRBD2 (5 bases). V lost 0 bases and J 7 bases, leaving 14 bases between the germline ends. There are 15 residues in the CDR3. Looked up from germline, CDR1 is LGHNA and CDR2 is YSLEER. The CDR3 nucleotides read TGCGCCAGCAGCCAAGAGTTTGCTAGCCGAAATACGCAGTATTTT. Amino acid sequence: CASSQEFASRNTQYF.

This clonotype was seen many times. J is TRBJ2-1 and V is TRBV9, with 7 bases that match TRBD2. The junction had 5 bases not matched to a gene; V was cut back by 0 bases and J by 2 bases. The germline CDR1 and CDR2 sequences are SGDLS and YYNGEE. This CDR3 is 16 amino acids long. The chain's CDR3 is CASSVGAGLAYNEQFF. The CDR3 coding sequence is TGTGCCAGCAGCGTAGGGGCTGGACTAGCCTACAATGAGCAGTTCTTC.

The gene calls are TRBV7-9 and TRBJ1-6; TRBD1 might be the D (5 bases). This CDR3 is 13 amino acids long. Trimming cost V 3 bases and J 6 bases, with 6 bases left between them. In germline, CDR1 is SEHNR, CDR2 FQNEAQ (reference sequence). The CDR3 DNA sequence: TGTGCCAGCAGCTTGGGGGGTAATTCACCCCTCCACTTT. Its translation is CASSLGGNSPLHF.

As to this clonotype: This may arise from a read error, as a much more abundant clone is one base away. The genes are TRBV6-2 or TRBV6-3 and TRBJ1-2, with D possibly matching TRBD1 (5 bases). With 5 bases removed from V and 3 bases from J, the gap between germline ends came to 16 bases. The CDR3 is made up of 15 amino acids. Per germline, CDR1 MNHEY and CDR2 SVGEGT. CDR3 bases: TGTGCCAGCAGTCACGGACACTCCAGGGACTATGGCTACACCTTC. It yields the protein CASSHGHSRDYGYTF.

The chain joins TRBV7-6 to TRBJ2-1; 11 nucleotides match TRBD2. Trimming removed 4 bases from V and 9 bases from J; junction bases left unmatched: 11. This CDR3 has 16 amino acids. The germline V gene has CDR1 SGHVS and CDR2 FNYEAQ. The CDR3 bases are TGTGCCAGCAGCTCCAGACTAGCGGGAAGGTCGGGTGAGCAGTTCTTC. It yields the protein CASSSRLAGRSGEQFF.

CDR3 loop: CASSYRLAGGYNEQFF. The CDR3 DNA sequence: TGTGCCAGCAGCTACCGACTAGCGGGAGGGTACAATGAGCAGTTCTTC. The genes are TRBV14 and TRBJ2-1; 14 bases fit TRBD2. Germline V gene data show CDR1 as SGHDN and CDR2 as FVKESK. The CDR3 is 16 residues long. Trimming took 5 bases from V and 4 from J; bases not matched to a gene: 4.

Remarks on this clonotype: A junction end diverges from the germline sequence, so it may reflect a read error. The rearrangement joins TRBV5-1 to TRBJ2-1; D remains ambiguous. Germline V gene sequence: CDR1 SGHRS, CDR2 YFSETQ. CDR3 length: 14 residues. CDR3 region: CASSLGRSYNEQFF. CDR3 sequence (DNA): TGTGCCAGCAGTTTAGGCCGCTCCTACAATGAGCAGTTCTTC.

This rearrangement joins TRBV7-9 to TRBJ1-1; a possible D gene is TRBD1 (6 bases). Trimming took 5 bases from V and 8 from J, leaving 15 bases between them. CDR1 is SEHNR, CDR2 FQNEAQ, per germline (reference sequence). The CDR3 is 13 amino acids. CDR3 protein: CASSLRGGREAFF. CDR3 DNA sequence: TGTGCCAGCAGCCTGCGTGGGGGGCGAGAAGCTTTCTTT.

This clonotype was seen a few times. V usage is TRBV14 and J usage is TRBJ1-1, with a weak D call TRBD1 (6 bases). The CDR3 runs to 14 residues. Trimming removed 4 bases at V and 1 base at J, with 10 bases between. Germline V gives CDR1 SGHDN, CDR2 FVKESK. In DNA, the CDR3 is TGTGCCAGCAGCCGAGGACAGTCGAACACTGAAGCTTTCTTT. Protein: CASSRGQSNTEAFF.

This clonotype has ten or more counts. The chain recombines TRBV29-1 with TRBJ2-5, with TRBD2 matching over 9 bases. Germline values: CDR1 SQVTM, CDR2 ANQGSEA. This CDR3 has 14 amino acids. Here the CDR3 DNA reads TGCAGGGTAGCGGGAGTGACGGGGAGGGAGACCCAGTACTTC. This sequence encodes CRVAGVTGRETQYF.

This clonotype was counted many times. V and J are TRBV20-1 and TRBJ1-5; D ambiguous. The CDR3 is made up of 16 amino acids. V was cut by 0 bases and J by 4 bases, with 16 bases left in between. Germline values: CDR1 DFQATT, CDR2 SNEGSKA (reference sequence). The CDR3 nucleotides read TGCAGTGCTAGAGATTCCATCGGACGGGAAAATCAGCCCCAGCATTTT. Amino acids: CSARDSIGRENQPQHF.

Remarks on this clonotype: One end of the junction varies from germline; a read error may be responsible. In DNA, the CDR3 is TGCGCCGGCAGCCAAGCCAGGGACGGACCAGGAGAAAAACTGTTTTTT. It codes for CAGSQARDGPGEKLFF. This chain joins TRBV4-1 and TRBJ1-4; TRBD1 might be the D (5 bases). CDR1 MGHRA and CDR2 YSYEKL come from the germline V gene. This CDR3 contains 16 residues.

In this sample, this clonotype turned up many times. J is TRBJ2-7 and V is TRBV5-4; no firm D call. CDR3 length: 13 residues. In germline, CDR1 is SGHNT, CDR2 YYREEE (reference sequence). The ends were cut back, 0 bases at V and 2 bases at J, with 6 bases in the middle. CDR3 bases: TGTGCCAGCAGCTTGGGCAGGACCTACGAGCAGTACTTC. Translating it yields CASSLGRTYEQYF.

Ten or more counts support this clonotype. The CDR3, as DNA: TGTGCCAGTAGTCCGGGACTAGCGGGAGGGGTTGACAATGAGCAGTTCTTC. As protein: CASSPGLAGGVDNEQFF. This chain uses TRBV19 with TRBJ2-1, with 16 bases matching TRBD2. The CDR3 totals 17 residues. The V gene's germline CDR1 is LNHDA and CDR2 SQIVND (reference sequence). V shed 5 bases, J shed 5 bases, and the junction held 6 bases outside the gene matches.

This clonotype occurred many times. A read error may be the cause here, since a much bigger clone is one base away. V is TRBV7-2 and J is TRBJ2-5; D remains ambiguous. This CDR3 spans 17 amino acids. From germline, CDR1 is SGHTA and CDR2 FQGNSA. CDR3 sequence (DNA): TGTGCCAGCAGCTTAGATGGCCTGGCGACGTACCAAGAGCCCCAGTACTTC. This sequence encodes CASSLDGLATYQEPQYF.